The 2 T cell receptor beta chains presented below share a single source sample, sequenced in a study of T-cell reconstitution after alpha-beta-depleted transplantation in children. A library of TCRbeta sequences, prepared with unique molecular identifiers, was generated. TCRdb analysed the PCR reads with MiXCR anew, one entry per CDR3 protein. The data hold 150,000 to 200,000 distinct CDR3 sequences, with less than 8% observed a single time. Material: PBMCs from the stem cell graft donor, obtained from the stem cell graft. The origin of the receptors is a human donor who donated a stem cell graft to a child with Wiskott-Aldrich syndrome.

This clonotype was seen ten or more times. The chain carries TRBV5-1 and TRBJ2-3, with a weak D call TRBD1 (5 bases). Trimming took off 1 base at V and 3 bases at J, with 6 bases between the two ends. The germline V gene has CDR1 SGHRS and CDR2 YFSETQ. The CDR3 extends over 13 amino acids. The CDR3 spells CASSLQGTDTQYF. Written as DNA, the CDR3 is TGCGCCAGCAGCTTGCAGGGAACAGATACGCAGTATTTT.

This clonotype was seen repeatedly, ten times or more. CDR3 in amino acids: CASSQTGPGSGWTQYF. For the CDR3, the DNA is TGCGCCAGCAGCCAAACAGGACCGGGCTCGGGGTGGACCCAGTACTTC. The chain couples TRBV4-1 to TRBJ2-5; perhaps D is TRBD1 or TRBD2 (5 bases each). CDR3 length equals 16 residues. V lost 2 bases and J 7 bases, leaving 20 bases between the germline ends. Germline V gene data show CDR1 as MGHRA and CDR2 as YSYEKL.